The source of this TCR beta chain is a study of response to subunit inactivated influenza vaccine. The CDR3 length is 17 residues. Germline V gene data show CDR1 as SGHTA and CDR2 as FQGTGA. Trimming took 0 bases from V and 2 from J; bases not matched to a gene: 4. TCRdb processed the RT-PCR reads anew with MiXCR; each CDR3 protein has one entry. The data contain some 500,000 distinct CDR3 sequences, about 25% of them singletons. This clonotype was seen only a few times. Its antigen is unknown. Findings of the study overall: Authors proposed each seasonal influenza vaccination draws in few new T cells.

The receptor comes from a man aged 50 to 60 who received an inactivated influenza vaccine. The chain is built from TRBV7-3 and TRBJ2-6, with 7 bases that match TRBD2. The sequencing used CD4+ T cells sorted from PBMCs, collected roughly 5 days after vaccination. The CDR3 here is CASSLTGGSTGANVLTF. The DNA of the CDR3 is TGTGCCAGCAGCTTAACCGGGGGGAGCACTGGGGCCAACGTCCTGACTTTC.